A single sample gave rise to the 2 T cell receptor beta chains below, sequenced in a study of identical twins. TCRdb reanalysed the 5' RACE reads using MiXCR and keeps one entry per CDR3 protein. The data show 200,000 to 300,000 distinct CDR3 sequences, 10% to 13% seen once. Sequenced: memory T cells sorted from blood. All receptors come from a man in his forties or fifties in good health.

This clonotype was picked up a small number of times. This chain's CDR3 is CASTPPASGRTDTQYF. For the CDR3, the DNA is TGTGCCAGCACTCCCCCGGCTAGCGGGAGGACAGATACGCAGTATTTT. This chain uses TRBV28 with TRBJ2-3; 11 bases are a match to TRBD2. Germline trimming cut 7 bases from V and 3 bases from J; bases unmatched to any gene: 9. Looked up from germline, CDR1 is MDHEN and CDR2 is SYDVKM. CDR3 size: 16 residues.

A few counts support this clonotype. CDR3 DNA sequence: TGTGCCAGCAGGGGCCTGGCTGCGAGCTCCTACAATGAGCAGTTCTTC. Its protein product is CASRGLAASSYNEQFF. The chain joins TRBV12-3 or TRBV12-4 to TRBJ2-1; D is unclear. CDR3 length: 16 residues. The ends were cut back, 6 bases at V and 0 bases at J, with 15 bases in the middle.